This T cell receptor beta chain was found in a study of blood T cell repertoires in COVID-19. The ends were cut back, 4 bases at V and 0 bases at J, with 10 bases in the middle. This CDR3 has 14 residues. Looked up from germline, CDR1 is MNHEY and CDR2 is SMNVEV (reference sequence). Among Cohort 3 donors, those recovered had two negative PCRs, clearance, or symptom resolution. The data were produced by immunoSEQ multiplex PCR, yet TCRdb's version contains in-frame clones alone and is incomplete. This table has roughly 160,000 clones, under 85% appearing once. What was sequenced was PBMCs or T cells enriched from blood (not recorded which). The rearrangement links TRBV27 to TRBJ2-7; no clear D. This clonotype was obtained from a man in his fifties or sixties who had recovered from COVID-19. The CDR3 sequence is CASSSGFSSYEQYF. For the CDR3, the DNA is TGTGCCAGCAGTTCCGGTTTTAGCTCCTACGAGCAGTACTTC.